This TCR beta chain was obtained from a study of blood T cell repertoires in COVID-19. The CDR3 sequence is 14 residues long. The germline V and J ends were trimmed by 2 bases and 0 bases, with 8 bases remaining between them. In germline, CDR1 is MDHEN, CDR2 SYDVKM. This clone has more than one count but fewer than ten. Produced via immunoSEQ multiplex PCR; TCRdb's table is partial and in-frame only. Among about 330,000 clones, 80% to 90% were seen once, and the ten largest hold more than 5%. This receptor was obtained from a man aged 30 to 45 who had recovered from COVID-19. The chain employs TRBV28 and TRBJ2-7; perhaps TRBD2 as D (6 bases). What was sequenced was PBMCs or T cells enriched from blood (not recorded which). Here the CDR3 DNA reads TGTGCCAGCAGTTTAGGGGGGAGCTCCTACGAGCAGTACTTC. This gives the protein CASSLGGSSYEQYF. The full variable domain, its missing parts supplied by reference TRBV28 and TRBJ2-7, is DVKVTQSSRYLVKRTGEKVFLECVQDMDHENMFWYRQDPGLGLRLIYFSYDVKMKEKGDIPEGYSVSREKKERFSLILESASTNQTSMYLCASSLGGSSYEQYFGPGTRLTVT.